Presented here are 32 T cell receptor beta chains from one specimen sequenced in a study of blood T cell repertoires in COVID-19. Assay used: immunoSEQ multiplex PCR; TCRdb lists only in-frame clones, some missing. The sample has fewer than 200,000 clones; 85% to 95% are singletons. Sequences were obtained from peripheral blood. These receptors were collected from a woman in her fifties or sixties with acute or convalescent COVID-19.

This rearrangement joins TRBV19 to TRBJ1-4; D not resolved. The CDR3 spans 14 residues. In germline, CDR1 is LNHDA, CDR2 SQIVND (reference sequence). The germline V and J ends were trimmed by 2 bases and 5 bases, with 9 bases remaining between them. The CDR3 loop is CASSIIRGNEKLFF. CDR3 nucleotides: TGTGCCAGTAGTATAATTCGAGGGAATGAAAAACTGTTTTTT.

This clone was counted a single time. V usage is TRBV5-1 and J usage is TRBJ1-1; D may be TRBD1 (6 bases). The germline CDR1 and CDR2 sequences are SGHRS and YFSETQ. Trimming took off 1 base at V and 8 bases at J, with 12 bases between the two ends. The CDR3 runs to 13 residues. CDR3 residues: CASSLSRGGEAFF. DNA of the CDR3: TGCGCCAGCAGCTTGAGTAGAGGGGGAGAAGCTTTCTTT.

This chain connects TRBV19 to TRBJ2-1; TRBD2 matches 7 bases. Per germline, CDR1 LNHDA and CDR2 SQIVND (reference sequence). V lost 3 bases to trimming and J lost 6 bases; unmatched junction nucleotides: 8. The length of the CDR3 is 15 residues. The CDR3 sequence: CASSMGGLGSNEQFF. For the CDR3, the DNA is TGTGCCAGTAGTATGGGAGGGTTAGGAAGCAATGAGCAGTTCTTC.

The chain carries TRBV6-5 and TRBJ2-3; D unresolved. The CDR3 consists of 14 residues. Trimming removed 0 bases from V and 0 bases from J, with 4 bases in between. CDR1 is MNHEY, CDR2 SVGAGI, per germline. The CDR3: CASSYSSSTDTQYF. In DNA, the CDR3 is TGTGCCAGCAGTTACTCCTCCAGCACAGATACGCAGTATTTT.

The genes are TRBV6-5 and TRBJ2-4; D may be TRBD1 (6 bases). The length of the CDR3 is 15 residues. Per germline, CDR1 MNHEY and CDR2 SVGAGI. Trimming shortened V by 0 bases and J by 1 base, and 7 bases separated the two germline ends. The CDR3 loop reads CASSYSQGAKNIQYF. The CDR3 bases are TGTGCCAGCAGTTACTCCCAGGGGGCCAAAAACATTCAGTACTTC.

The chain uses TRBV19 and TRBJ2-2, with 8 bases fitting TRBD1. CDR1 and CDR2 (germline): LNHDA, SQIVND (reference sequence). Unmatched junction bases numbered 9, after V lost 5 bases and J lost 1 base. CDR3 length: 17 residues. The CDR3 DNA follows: TGTGCCAGTAGTGTCCCCCGCGGGACAGGGAACACCGGGGAGCTGTTTTTT. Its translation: CASSVPRGTGNTGELFF.

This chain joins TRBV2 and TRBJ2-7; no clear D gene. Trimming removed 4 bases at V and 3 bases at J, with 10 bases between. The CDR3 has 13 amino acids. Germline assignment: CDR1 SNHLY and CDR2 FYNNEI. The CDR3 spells CASSVKRDYEQYF. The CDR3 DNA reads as TGTGCCAGCAGTGTAAAAAGAGACTACGAGCAGTACTTC.

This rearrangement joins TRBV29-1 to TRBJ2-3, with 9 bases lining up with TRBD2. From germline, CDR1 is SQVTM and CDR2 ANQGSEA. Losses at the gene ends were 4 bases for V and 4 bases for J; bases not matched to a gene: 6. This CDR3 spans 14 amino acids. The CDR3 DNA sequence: TGCAGCGTTGCTGGTAGCGGGGGCCCAGATACGCAGTATTTT. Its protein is CSVAGSGGPDTQYF.

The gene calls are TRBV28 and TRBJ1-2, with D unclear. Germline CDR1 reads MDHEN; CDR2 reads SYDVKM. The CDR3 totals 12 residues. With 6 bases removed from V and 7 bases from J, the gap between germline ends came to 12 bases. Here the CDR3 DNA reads TGTGCCAGCAGCGATTCCACGGGTGGCTACACCTTC. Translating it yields CASSDSTGGYTF.

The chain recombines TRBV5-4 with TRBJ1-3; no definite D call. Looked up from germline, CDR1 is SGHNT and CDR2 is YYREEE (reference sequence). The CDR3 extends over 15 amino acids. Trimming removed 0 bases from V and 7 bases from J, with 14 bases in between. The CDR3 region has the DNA TGTGCCAGCAGCTTGGGGAACCCGCGGGAGAACACCATATATTTT. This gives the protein CASSLGNPRENTIYF.

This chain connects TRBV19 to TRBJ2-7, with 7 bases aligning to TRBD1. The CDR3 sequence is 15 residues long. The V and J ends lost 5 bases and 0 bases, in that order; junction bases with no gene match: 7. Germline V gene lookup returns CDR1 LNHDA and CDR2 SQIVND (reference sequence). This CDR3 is CASSDGQVSSYEQYF. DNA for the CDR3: TGTGCCAGTAGTGATGGACAGGTGAGCTCCTACGAGCAGTACTTC. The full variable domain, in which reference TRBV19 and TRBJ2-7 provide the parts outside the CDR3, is DGGITQSPKYLFRKEGQNVTLSCEQNLNHDAMYWYRQDPGQGLRLIYYSQIVNDFQKGDIAEGYSVSREKKESFPLTVTSAQKNPTAFYLCASSDGQVSSYEQYFGPGTRLTVT.

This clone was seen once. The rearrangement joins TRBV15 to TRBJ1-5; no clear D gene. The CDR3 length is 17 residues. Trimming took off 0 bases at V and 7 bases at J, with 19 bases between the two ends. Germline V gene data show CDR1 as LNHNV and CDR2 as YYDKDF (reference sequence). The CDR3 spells CATSRDAGGLLGQPQHF. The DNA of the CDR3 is TGTGCCACCAGCAGAGATGCTGGCGGACTCTTGGGGCAGCCCCAGCATTTT.

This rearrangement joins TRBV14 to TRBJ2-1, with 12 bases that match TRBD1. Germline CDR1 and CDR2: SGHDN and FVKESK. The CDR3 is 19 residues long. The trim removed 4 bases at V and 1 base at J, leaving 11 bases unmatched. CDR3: CASSLTPGQGALSYNEQFF. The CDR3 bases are TGTGCCAGCAGCCTTACCCCGGGACAGGGGGCCCTATCCTACAATGAGCAGTTCTTC.

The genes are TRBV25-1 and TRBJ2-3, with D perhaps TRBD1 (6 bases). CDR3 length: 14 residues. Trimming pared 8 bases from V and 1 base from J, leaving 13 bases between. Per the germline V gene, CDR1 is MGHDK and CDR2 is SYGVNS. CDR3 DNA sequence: TGTGCCAGCGCACAGGGTCCCCGCACAGATACGCAGTATTTT. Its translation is CASAQGPRTDTQYF.

The CDR3 bases are TGTGCCAGCACCACCACAACTGAAGCTTTCTTT. Translating it yields CASTTTTEAFF. V and J are TRBV2 and TRBJ1-1; the D is unclear. CDR1 SNHLY and CDR2 FYNNEI come from the germline V gene. This CDR3 has 11 residues. V shed 7 bases and J shed 5 bases, with 8 bases lying between them.

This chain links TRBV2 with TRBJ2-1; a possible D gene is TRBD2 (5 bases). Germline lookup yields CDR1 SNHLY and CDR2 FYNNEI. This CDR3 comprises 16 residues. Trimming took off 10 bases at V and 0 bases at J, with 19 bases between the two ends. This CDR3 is CATRLEAASSYNEQFF. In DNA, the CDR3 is TGTGCCACCCGGTTGGAAGCGGCCAGCTCCTACAATGAGCAGTTCTTC.

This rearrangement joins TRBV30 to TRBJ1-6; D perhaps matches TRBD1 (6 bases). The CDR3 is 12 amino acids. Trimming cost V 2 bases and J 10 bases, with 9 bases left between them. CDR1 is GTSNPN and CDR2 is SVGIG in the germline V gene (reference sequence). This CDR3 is CAWSRQESPLHF. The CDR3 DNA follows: TGTGCCTGGAGTCGACAGGAGTCACCCCTCCACTTT.

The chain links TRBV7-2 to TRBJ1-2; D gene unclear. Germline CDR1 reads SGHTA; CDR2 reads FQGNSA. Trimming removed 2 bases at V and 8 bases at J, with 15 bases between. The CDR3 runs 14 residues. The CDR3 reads CASSLSKDSKGYTF. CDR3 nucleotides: TGTGCCAGCAGCTTATCAAAGGACTCGAAGGGCTACACCTTC.

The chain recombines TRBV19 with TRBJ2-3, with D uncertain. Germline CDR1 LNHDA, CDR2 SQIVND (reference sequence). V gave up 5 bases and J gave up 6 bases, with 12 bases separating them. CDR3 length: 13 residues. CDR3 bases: TGTGCCAGTAGTCCCCAAAGAGGCGATACGCAGTATTTT. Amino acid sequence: CASSPQRGDTQYF.

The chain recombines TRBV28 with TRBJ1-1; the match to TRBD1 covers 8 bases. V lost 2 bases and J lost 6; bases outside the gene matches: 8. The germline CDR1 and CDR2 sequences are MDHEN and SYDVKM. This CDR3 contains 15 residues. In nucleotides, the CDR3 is TGTGCCAGCAGTTTACCGCAGGACAGGGCAGCTGAAGCTTTCTTT. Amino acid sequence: CASSLPQDRAAEAFF.

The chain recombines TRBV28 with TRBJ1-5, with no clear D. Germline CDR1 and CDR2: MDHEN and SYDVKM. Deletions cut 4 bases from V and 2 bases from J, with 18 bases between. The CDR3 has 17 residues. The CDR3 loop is CASSSRQGRRGNQPQHF. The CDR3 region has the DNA TGTGCCAGCAGTTCCCGACAAGGGCGGAGGGGCAATCAGCCCCAGCATTTT.

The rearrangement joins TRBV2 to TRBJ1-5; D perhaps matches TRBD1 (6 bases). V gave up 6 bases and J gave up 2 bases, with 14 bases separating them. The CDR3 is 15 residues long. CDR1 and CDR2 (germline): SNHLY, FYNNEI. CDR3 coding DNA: TGTGCCAGCAGGGACAGAGGGAGCGGCAATCAGCCCCAGCATTTT. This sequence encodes CASRDRGSGNQPQHF.

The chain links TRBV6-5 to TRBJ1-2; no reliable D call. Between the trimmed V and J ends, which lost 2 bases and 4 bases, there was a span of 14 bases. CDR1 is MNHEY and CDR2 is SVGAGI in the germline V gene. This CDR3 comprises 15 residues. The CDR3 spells CASSYEVDPPYGYTF. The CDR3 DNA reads TGTGCCAGCAGTTACGAGGTAGATCCTCCCTATGGCTACACCTTC.

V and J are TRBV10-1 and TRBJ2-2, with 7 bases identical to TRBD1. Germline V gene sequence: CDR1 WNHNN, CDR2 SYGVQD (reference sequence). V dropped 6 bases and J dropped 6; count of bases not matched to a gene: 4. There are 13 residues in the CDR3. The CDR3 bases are TGCGCCAGCAGCAATACAGGGGCCGGGGAGCTGTTTTTT. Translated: CASSNTGAGELFF.

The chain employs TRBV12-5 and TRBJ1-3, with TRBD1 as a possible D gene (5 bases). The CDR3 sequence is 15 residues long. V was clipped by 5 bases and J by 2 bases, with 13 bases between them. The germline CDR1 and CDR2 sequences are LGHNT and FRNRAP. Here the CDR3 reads CASGPSGGTGNTIYF. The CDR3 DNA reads TGTGCTAGTGGTCCCTCCGGGGGGACTGGAAACACCATATATTTT.

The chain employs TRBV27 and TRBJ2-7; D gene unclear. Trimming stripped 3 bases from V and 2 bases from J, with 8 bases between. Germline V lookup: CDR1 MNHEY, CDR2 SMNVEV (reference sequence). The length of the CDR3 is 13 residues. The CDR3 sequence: CASSFDSTYEQYF. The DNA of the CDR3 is TGTGCCAGCAGTTTCGATAGCACCTACGAGCAGTACTTC.

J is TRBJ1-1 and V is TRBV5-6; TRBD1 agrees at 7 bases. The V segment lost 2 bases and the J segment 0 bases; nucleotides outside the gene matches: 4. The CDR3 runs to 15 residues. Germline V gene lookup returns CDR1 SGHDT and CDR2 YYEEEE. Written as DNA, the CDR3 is TGTGCCAGCAGCTTTTCCGGGACAGTGAACACTGAAGCTTTCTTT. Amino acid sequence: CASSFSGTVNTEAFF. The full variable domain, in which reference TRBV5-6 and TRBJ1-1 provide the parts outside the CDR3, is DAGVTQSPTHLIKTRGQQVTLRCSPKSGHDTVSWYQQALGQGPQFIFQYYEEEERQRGNFPDRFSGHQFPNYSSELNVNALLLGDSALYLCASSFSGTVNTEAFFGQGTRLTVV.

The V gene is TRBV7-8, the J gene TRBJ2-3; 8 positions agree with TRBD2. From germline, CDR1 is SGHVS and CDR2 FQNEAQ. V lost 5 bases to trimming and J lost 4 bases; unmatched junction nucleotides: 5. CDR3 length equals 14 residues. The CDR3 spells CASSMGLGADTQYF. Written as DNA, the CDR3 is TGTGCCAGCAGCATGGGACTAGGAGCAGATACGCAGTATTTT.

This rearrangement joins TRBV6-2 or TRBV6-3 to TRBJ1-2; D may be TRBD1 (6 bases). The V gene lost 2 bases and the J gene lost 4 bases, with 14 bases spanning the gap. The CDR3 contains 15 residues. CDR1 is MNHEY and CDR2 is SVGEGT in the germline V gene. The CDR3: CASSYGGGGGYGYTF. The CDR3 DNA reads TGTGCCAGCAGTTACGGGGGCGGCGGCGGCTATGGCTACACCTTC.

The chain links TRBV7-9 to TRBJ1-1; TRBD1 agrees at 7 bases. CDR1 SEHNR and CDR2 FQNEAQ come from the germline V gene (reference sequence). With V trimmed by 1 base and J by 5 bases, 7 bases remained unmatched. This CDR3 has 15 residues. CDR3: CASSLVRAGGTEAFF. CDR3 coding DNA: TGTGCCAGCAGCTTAGTTAGAGCAGGGGGTACTGAAGCTTTCTTT.

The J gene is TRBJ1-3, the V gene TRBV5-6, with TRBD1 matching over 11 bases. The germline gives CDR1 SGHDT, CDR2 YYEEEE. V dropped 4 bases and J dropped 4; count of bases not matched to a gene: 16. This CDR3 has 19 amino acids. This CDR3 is CASSQTGDRGYLSGNTIYF. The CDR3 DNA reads TGTGCCAGCAGCCAGACCGGGGACAGGGGGTATTTATCCGGAAACACCATATATTTT.

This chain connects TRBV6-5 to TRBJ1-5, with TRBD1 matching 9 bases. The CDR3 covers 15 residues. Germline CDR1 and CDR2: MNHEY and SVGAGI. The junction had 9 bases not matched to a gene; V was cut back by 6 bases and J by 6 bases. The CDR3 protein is CASRRDRVGGQPQHF. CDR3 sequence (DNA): TGTGCCAGCAGAAGGGACAGGGTAGGTGGTCAGCCCCAGCATTTT.